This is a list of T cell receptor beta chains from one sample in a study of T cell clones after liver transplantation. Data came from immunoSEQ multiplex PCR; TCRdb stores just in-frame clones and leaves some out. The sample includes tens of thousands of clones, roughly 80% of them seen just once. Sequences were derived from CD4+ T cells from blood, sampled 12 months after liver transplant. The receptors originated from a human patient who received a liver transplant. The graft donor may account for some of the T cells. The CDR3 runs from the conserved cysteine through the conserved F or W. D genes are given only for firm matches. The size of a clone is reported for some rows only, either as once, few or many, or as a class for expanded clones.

CDR3 protein: CASRGQGANEKLFF; CDR3 DNA: TGCGCCAGCAGAGGACAGGGGGCTAATGAAAAACTGTTTTTT; D gene: TRBD1; clone size: once; J gene: TRBJ1-4; V gene: TRBV5-1
CDR3 protein: CASSLQGTTYGYTF; CDR3 DNA: TGTGCCAGCAGTTTACAGGGGACAACCTATGGCTACACCTTC; D gene: -; clone size: -; J gene: TRBJ1-2; V gene: TRBV28
CDR3 protein: CASSRVPTYEQYF; CDR3 DNA: TGTGCCAGCAGTCGGGTCCCTACCTACGAGCAGTACTTC; D gene: -; clone size: -; J gene: TRBJ2-7; V gene: TRBV28
CDR3 protein: CASCDPSGVSYEQYF; CDR3 DNA: TGTGCCAGCTGTGACCCTAGCGGGGTCTCCTACGAGCAGTACTTC; D gene: TRBD2; clone size: -; J gene: TRBJ2-7; V gene: TRBV6-1
CDR3 protein: CASSGGRDRSYNEQFF; CDR3 DNA: TGTGCCAGCAGCGGTGGGCGGGACAGATCCTACAATGAGCAGTTCTTC; D gene: -; clone size: -; J gene: TRBJ2-1; V gene: TRBV5-4
CDR3 protein: CASSLWADLREASGNTIYF; CDR3 DNA: TGCGCCAGCAGCTTGTGGGCCGACCTAAGGGAGGCCTCTGGAAACACCATATATTTT; D gene: -; clone size: -; J gene: TRBJ1-3; V gene: TRBV5-1
CDR3 protein: CASSLRGETQYF; CDR3 DNA: TGTGCCAGCAGTTTAAGGGGAGAGACCCAGTACTTC; D gene: -; clone size: -; J gene: TRBJ2-5; V gene: TRBV27
CDR3 protein: CASSPTGRDQPQHF; CDR3 DNA: TGTGCCAGCTCCCCAACGGGGCGAGATCAGCCCCAGCATTTT; D gene: -; clone size: -; J gene: TRBJ1-5; V gene: TRBV18
CDR3 protein: CASKTTGGPDEQYF; CDR3 DNA: TGCGCCAGCAAGACAACAGGGGGACCAGACGAGCAGTACTTC; D gene: TRBD1; clone size: once; J gene: TRBJ2-7; V gene: TRBV10-2
CDR3 protein: CASSYSGQVAYEQYF; CDR3 DNA: TGTGCCAGCAGTTACTCGGGTCAGGTCGCCTACGAGCAGTACTTC; D gene: -; clone size: once; J gene: TRBJ2-7; V gene: TRBV6-6
CDR3 protein: CASSMTGDPRTEAFF; CDR3 DNA: TGTGCCAGTAGTATGACAGGGGACCCGAGGACTGAAGCTTTCTTT; D gene: TRBD1; clone size: -; J gene: TRBJ1-1; V gene: TRBV19
CDR3 protein: CASSLLGANEQYF; CDR3 DNA: TGTGCCAGCTCACTATTGGGGGCGAATGAGCAGTACTTC; D gene: -; clone size: -; J gene: TRBJ2-7; V gene: TRBV18
CDR3 protein: CASSVGLAGTGELFF; CDR3 DNA: TGTGCCAGCAGCGTAGGTTTAGCGGGAACCGGGGAGCTGTTTTTT; D gene: TRBD2; clone size: -; J gene: TRBJ2-2; V gene: TRBV9
CDR3 protein: CAWSPLAGGPSEQYF; CDR3 DNA: TGTGCCTGGAGCCCCCTAGCGGGAGGGCCAAGCGAGCAGTACTTC; D gene: TRBD2; clone size: once; J gene: TRBJ2-7; V gene: TRBV30
CDR3 protein: CASSHQPTTHRGTGELFF; CDR3 DNA: TGTGCCAGCAGTCACCAACCGACGACTCATCGGGGTACCGGGGAGCTGTTTTTT; D gene: -; clone size: -; J gene: TRBJ2-2; V gene: TRBV2
CDR3 protein: CASSSEDREQFF; CDR3 DNA: TGTGCCAGCAGCTCAGAGGACAGGGAGCAGTTCTTC; D gene: TRBD1; clone size: -; J gene: TRBJ2-1; V gene: TRBV7-8
CDR3 protein: CASSSPRDRPYEQYF; CDR3 DNA: TGTGCCAGCAGCTCCCCCCGGGACCGACCCTACGAGCAGTACTTC; D gene: -; clone size: -; J gene: TRBJ2-7; V gene: TRBV11-2
CDR3 protein: CASSPRVAEKLFF; CDR3 DNA: TGTGCCAGCAGCCCCAGGGTGGCTGAAAAACTGTTTTTT; D gene: -; clone size: -; J gene: TRBJ1-4; V gene: TRBV7-2
CDR3 protein: CASRLSGALHEKLFF; CDR3 DNA: TGTGCCAGCAGATTATCCGGGGCCCTGCATGAAAAACTGTTTTTT; D gene: -; clone size: many; J gene: TRBJ1-4; V gene: TRBV6-5
CDR3 protein: CASIPAGSGYGYTF; CDR3 DNA: TGTGCCAGCATCCCCGCGGGGAGTGGATATGGCTACACCTTC; D gene: -; clone size: -; J gene: TRBJ1-2; V gene: TRBV6-1
CDR3 protein: CASSLSWTNTEAFF; CDR3 DNA: TGTGCCAGCAGTTTATCATGGACGAACACTGAAGCTTTCTTT; D gene: -; clone size: -; J gene: TRBJ1-1; V gene: TRBV28
CDR3 protein: CASRPLNTEAFF; CDR3 DNA: TGTGCCAGCAGACCCCTCAACACTGAAGCTTTCTTT; D gene: -; clone size: -; J gene: TRBJ1-1; V gene: TRBV2
CDR3 protein: CASSVAGGKGDEQFF; CDR3 DNA: TGTGCCAGCAGTGTGGCGGGAGGGAAGGGCGATGAGCAGTTCTTC; D gene: TRBD2; clone size: -; J gene: TRBJ2-1; V gene: TRBV25-1
CDR3 protein: CASSEATADYEQYF; CDR3 DNA: TGTGCCAGCAGTGAAGCAACGGCAGACTACGAGCAGTACTTC; D gene: -; clone size: -; J gene: TRBJ2-7; V gene: TRBV2
CDR3 protein: CASSPGTSGRVEQYF; CDR3 DNA: TGTGCCAGCAGCCCCGGGACTAGCGGGAGGGTCGAGCAGTACTTC; D gene: TRBD2; clone size: -; J gene: TRBJ2-7; V gene: TRBV11-2
CDR3 protein: CASSPQGLAAVNNEQFF; CDR3 DNA: TGTGCCAGCAGCCCGCAGGGACTAGCGGCAGTCAACAATGAGCAGTTCTTC; D gene: TRBD2; clone size: -; J gene: TRBJ2-1; V gene: TRBV9
CDR3 protein: CASSYIAGGPYEQFF; CDR3 DNA: TGTGCCAGCAGCTATATAGCGGGAGGGCCGTATGAGCAGTTCTTC; D gene: TRBD2; clone size: -; J gene: TRBJ2-1; V gene: TRBV7-8
CDR3 protein: CASSLRQTGGEDTQYF; CDR3 DNA: TGCGCCAGCAGCCTCAGACAGACAGGGGGAGAGGATACGCAGTATTTT; D gene: TRBD1; clone size: -; J gene: TRBJ2-3; V gene: TRBV5-1
CDR3 protein: CASSPRDSLSYEQYF; CDR3 DNA: TGTGCCAGCAGCCCTAGGGACAGTTTATCCTACGAGCAGTACTTC; D gene: TRBD1; clone size: -; J gene: TRBJ2-7; V gene: TRBV5-4
CDR3 protein: CASSPTSGLTDTQYF; CDR3 DNA: TGTGCCAGCTCCCCGACTAGCGGCCTCACAGATACGCAGTATTTT; D gene: TRBD2; clone size: -; J gene: TRBJ2-3; V gene: TRBV18
CDR3 protein: CASTEGGPPDYGYTF; CDR3 DNA: TGTGCCAGCACCGAAGGGGGGCCACCGGACTATGGCTACACCTTC; D gene: -; clone size: -; J gene: TRBJ1-2; V gene: TRBV6-6
CDR3 protein: CASSVSRDSSYEQYF; CDR3 DNA: TGCGCCAGCAGCGTGTCCAGGGATAGCTCCTACGAGCAGTACTTC; D gene: -; clone size: -; J gene: TRBJ2-7; V gene: TRBV5-1
CDR3 protein: CASSQRGWGQLNEKLFF; CDR3 DNA: TGTGCCAGCAGCCAAAGGGGGTGGGGACAGCTTAATGAAAAACTGTTTTTT; D gene: TRBD1; clone size: few; J gene: TRBJ1-4; V gene: TRBV7-2
CDR3 protein: CASSLKRSGGEQYF; CDR3 DNA: TGTGCCAGCAGCTTAAAGAGATCCGGGGGTGAGCAGTACTTC; D gene: -; clone size: -; J gene: TRBJ2-7; V gene: TRBV7-2
CDR3 protein: CASSFTRGDYGYTF; CDR3 DNA: TGTGCCAGCAGTTTCACCCGAGGGGACTATGGCTACACCTTC; D gene: -; clone size: -; J gene: TRBJ1-2; V gene: TRBV28
CDR3 protein: CASSLIGTGTDTQYF; CDR3 DNA: TGTGCCAGCAGTCTTATTGGGACAGGGACAGATACGCAGTATTTT; D gene: TRBD1; clone size: -; J gene: TRBJ2-3; V gene: TRBV6-5
CDR3 protein: CASSPQENTEAFF; CDR3 DNA: TGTGCCAGCTCACCACAGGAGAACACTGAAGCTTTCTTT; D gene: -; clone size: -; J gene: TRBJ1-1; V gene: TRBV18
CDR3 protein: CASSQPGVDGYTF; CDR3 DNA: TGTGCCAGCAGCCAACCAGGGGTGGATGGCTACACCTTC; D gene: -; clone size: -; J gene: TRBJ1-2; V gene: TRBV7-9
CDR3 protein: CSVTESSYNEQFF; CDR3 DNA: TGCAGCGTTACGGAGAGCTCCTACAATGAGCAGTTCTTC; D gene: -; clone size: -; J gene: TRBJ2-1; V gene: TRBV29-1
CDR3 protein: CASGQGGSGNTIYF; CDR3 DNA: TGTGCTAGTGGCCAGGGGGGGTCCGGAAACACCATATATTTT; D gene: TRBD1; clone size: -; J gene: TRBJ1-3; V gene: TRBV12-5
CDR3 protein: CASSYRPISDTGELFF; CDR3 DNA: TGTGCCAGCAGTTACCGCCCAATCAGCGACACCGGGGAGCTGTTTTTT; D gene: -; clone size: -; J gene: TRBJ2-2; V gene: TRBV6-5
CDR3 protein: CASSYNQNTEAFF; CDR3 DNA: TGTGCCAGCAGTTATAATCAGAACACTGAAGCTTTCTTT; D gene: -; clone size: -; J gene: TRBJ1-1; V gene: TRBV6-5
CDR3 protein: CASSPSWGAGTYEQYF; CDR3 DNA: TGTGCCAGCAGCCCATCCTGGGGGGCGGGGACCTACGAGCAGTACTTC; D gene: -; clone size: -; J gene: TRBJ2-7; V gene: TRBV27
CDR3 protein: CASSPPGFQGGEQFF; CDR3 DNA: TGTGCCAGCAGCCCTCCGGGATTCCAGGGGGGTGAGCAGTTCTTC; D gene: -; clone size: -; J gene: TRBJ2-1; V gene: TRBV11-2
CDR3 protein: CASRLRGQGSGKLFF; CDR3 DNA: TGTGCCAGCAGACTACGCGGACAGGGGAGTGGAAAACTGTTTTTT; D gene: TRBD1; clone size: -; J gene: TRBJ1-4; V gene: TRBV28
CDR3 protein: CASKLRVAYNEQFF; CDR3 DNA: TGTGCCAGCAAACTCAGGGTGGCCTACAATGAGCAGTTCTTC; D gene: -; clone size: -; J gene: TRBJ2-1; V gene: TRBV28
CDR3 protein: CASSSDRWSNQPQHF; CDR3 DNA: TGTGCCAGCAGCTCCGACAGATGGAGCAATCAGCCCCAGCATTTT; D gene: -; clone size: -; J gene: TRBJ1-5; V gene: TRBV28